This T cell receptor beta chain was captured in a study of T cell repertoires in cytomegalovirus infection. For the study at large: The study used recently identified HLA-C-restricted and well-studied HLA-B-restricted CMV epitopes. Public TCR beta signatures marked donors with CMV infection and the matching HLA.

One entry per CDR3 protein results from TCRdb running MiXCR on the reads. The top ten clones hold roughly 13% of a sample with roughly 990,000 distinct CDR3 sequences, less than 35% of them seen once. Germline lookup yields CDR1 LGHNA and CDR2 YNFKEQ. V shed 6 bases and J 3 bases; nucleotides not matched to a gene: 4. The CDR3 runs 13 residues. Of note for this clonotype: Antigen specificity is unknown.

Study-wide results and caveats: Ex vivo, HLA-C-restricted CMV-specific TCR beta clonotypes prevailed over the rest of the response. CMV carriers having the relevant HLA were flagged by cumulative public TCR beta family frequency.

The clonotype was recovered from a human donor in good health (CMV status not recorded). Some clones in this sample may be carry-over from other donors' samples. V and J are TRBV4-2 and TRBJ1-1; the match to TRBD1 covers 7 bases. This sample comprised cultured CD8+ T cells from PBMCs, obtained from culture after CMV antigen stimulation. CDR3 in DNA: TGTGCCAGCAGACCGCAGGGGGACACTGAAGCTTTCTTT. This sequence encodes CASRPQGDTEAFF.